This T cell receptor (beta chain) was documented in a study of blood T cell repertoires in COVID-19. The CDR3 is made up of 14 amino acids. In germline, CDR1 is SGHRS, CDR2 YFSETQ. J lost 3 bases, V lost 5 bases, and 4 bases had no gene match. Sequencing was performed with immunoSEQ multiplex PCR; in TCRdb, only in-frame clones are kept and a portion is missing. Of some 390,000 clones listed, over 75% are singletons. The sequenced sample was peripheral blood. V gene TRBV5-1 combines with J gene TRBJ2-3, with TRBD1 matching over 9 bases. The TCR comes from a middle-aged woman with COVID-19, enrolled during active disease. Here the CDR3 reads CASRGTGKTDTQYF. The DNA of the CDR3 is TGCGCCAGCAGGGGGACAGGGAAGACAGATACGCAGTATTTT. The variable domain in full, with the rest retrieved from reference TRBV5-1 and TRBJ2-3, is KAGVTQTPRYLIKTRGQQVTLSCSPISGHRSVSWYQQTPGQGLQFLFEYFSETQRNKGNFPGRFSGRQFSNSRSEMNVSTLELGDSALYLCASRGTGKTDTQYFGPGTRLTVL.